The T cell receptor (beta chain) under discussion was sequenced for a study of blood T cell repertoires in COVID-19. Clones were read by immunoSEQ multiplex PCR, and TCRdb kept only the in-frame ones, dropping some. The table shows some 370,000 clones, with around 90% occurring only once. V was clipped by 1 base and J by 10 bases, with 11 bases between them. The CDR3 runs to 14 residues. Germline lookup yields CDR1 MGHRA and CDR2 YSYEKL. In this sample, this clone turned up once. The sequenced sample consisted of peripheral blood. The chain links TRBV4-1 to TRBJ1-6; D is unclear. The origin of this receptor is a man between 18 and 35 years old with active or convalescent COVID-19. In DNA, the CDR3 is TGCGCCAGCAGCCAAGGCGGGGTTGGGTCACCCCTCCACTTT. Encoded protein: CASSQGGVGSPLHF.